This note documents a single T cell receptor beta chain sequence. This clonotype was detected ten times or more. The antigen it binds to is not known. Base-call qualities are not available, and no considerably larger clone is one nucleotide away. This specimen belongs to a study of T cell repertoires in cytomegalovirus infection (dated by TCRdb to about 2019). With regard to the full study: Donor HLA type was relevant to the analysis, as public TCR beta signatures indicated carriage of CMV infection together with the matching HLA type. Results the study describes overall, beyond this receptor: In the ex vivo response, HLA-C-restricted CMV-specific TCR beta clonotypes were dominant, and in two of eight donors the single most frequent clonotype came from this HLA-C-restricted group. Carriers of CMV infection plus the relevant HLA type were discriminated by the cumulative frequency of public TCR beta family members in the study cohort and in an independent approximately 360-donor cohort.

Sequences SGHTA (CDR1) and FQGNSA (CDR2) are obtained from the germline V gene. The CDR3 runs 12 amino acids, cysteine and phenylalanine included. Only the CDR3 part of the read is kept: 36 bases, read in frame from the first base. V is pared back by 5 bases and J by 7 bases, with 11 bases lying between the germline termini. Sequencing instrument: Illumina HiSeq 1500. Using fastp trimming at Q25 and MiXCR clonotype assembly, TCRdb reanalyzed the public sequencing data and kept in-frame beta chains. Here each entry gathers all rows of one CDR3 protein and keeps the most common genes and DNA. The table for this sample lists a few hundred thousand distinct CDR3 sequences; approximately 10% of them were counted only once. The ten largest clonotypes hold roughly 16% of the sample.

Sequenced input: PBMCs. The TCR sequence derives from a human donor in good health (CMV status not recorded). Some clones in this sample may be carry-over from other donors' samples. The chain uses TRBV7-2 and TRBJ1-2, with no reliable assignment of the D segment. At the DNA level, the sequence is TGTGCCAGCAGCCAGGTGGCTTCTGGCTACACCTTC. It specifies CASSQVASGYTF.